Included here is one T cell receptor beta chain sequence, with context. A much larger clone differs from this one at a single base, so this may be a read error. The data are from a study of T-cell reconstitution after alpha-beta-depleted transplantation in children. The CDR3 runs 13 residues. In germline, CDR1 is DFQATT, CDR2 SNEGSKA (reference sequence). The library targeted TCRbeta and was prepared with unique molecular identifiers. TCRdb analysed the PCR reads with MiXCR anew, one entry per CDR3 protein. Of a few hundred thousand distinct CDR3 sequences in the sample, about a tenth were seen once. The starting material was PBMCs from the stem cell graft donor, obtained from the stem cell graft. This chain uses TRBV20-1 with TRBJ2-3, with D possibly matching TRBD1 (6 bases). The sequence was collected from a human donor who donated a stem cell graft to a child with acute myeloid leukemia. The chain's CDR3 is CGAAPQGSDTQYF. DNA of the CDR3: TGCGGTGCTGCCCCACAGGGTTCAGATACGCAGTATTTT.